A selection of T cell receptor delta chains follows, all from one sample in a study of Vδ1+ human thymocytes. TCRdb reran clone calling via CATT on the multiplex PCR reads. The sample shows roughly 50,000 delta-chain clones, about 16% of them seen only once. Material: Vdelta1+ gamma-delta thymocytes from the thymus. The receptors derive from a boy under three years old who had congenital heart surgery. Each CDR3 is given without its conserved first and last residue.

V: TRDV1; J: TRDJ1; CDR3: ALGEPLFPTPRTGGYCDKLI
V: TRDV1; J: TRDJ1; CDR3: ALGEGPVTRGTGEEKHTDKLI
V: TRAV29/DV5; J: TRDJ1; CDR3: SVLLYSKRRSSVSGFTGGIHTDKLI
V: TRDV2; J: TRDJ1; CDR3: ACDTPYWGIRGADKLI
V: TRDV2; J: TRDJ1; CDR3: AHPGGYLDNTDKLI
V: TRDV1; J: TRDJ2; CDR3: ALGGFRLGDSYREAAQLF
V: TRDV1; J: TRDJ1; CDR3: ALGYPLRTGGKYTDKLI
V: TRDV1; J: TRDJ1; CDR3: ALGELELYPLLRELI
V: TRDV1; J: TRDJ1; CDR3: ALGVLGLLRNKLI
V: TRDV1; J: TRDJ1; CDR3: ALGEPSPFSYSSGGADKLI
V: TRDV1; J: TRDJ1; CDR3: ALGEAKRVGDFTDKLI
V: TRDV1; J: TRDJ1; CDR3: ALGSRERGDTDTDKLI
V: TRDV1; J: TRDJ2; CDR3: ALGEGSTGGYSYILALTAQLF
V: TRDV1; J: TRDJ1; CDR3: ALGERPSGTDKLI
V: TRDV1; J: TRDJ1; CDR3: ALGGPVVGWGNTDKLI
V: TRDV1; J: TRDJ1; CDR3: ALGELGGYLAWAPILI
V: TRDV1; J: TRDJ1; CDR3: ALGELPTLRGDKLI
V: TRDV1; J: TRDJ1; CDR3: ALGDLRQGGTGGDFTDKLI
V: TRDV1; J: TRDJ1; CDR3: ALGEPSYRILWGIGNTDKLI
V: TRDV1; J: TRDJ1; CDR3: ALGELFPPLTDKLI
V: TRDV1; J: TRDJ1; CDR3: ALGELREASLPLPWGIPLNTDKLI
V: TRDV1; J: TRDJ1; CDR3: ALGELRQYTDKLI
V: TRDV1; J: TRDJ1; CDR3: ALGASAFLRGGTDKLI
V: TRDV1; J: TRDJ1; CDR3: ALGVSGCTGEDKLI
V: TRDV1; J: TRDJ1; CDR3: ALGTSPLLQVLGDLPYTDKLI
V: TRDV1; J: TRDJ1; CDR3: ALGAYVLGEFDLCRTDKLI
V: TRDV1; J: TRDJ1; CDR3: ALGDSCTGGYADKLI
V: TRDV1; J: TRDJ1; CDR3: ALGELDPCLPSELGDHSPYTDKLI
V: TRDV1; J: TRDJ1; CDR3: ALGKRSYWGSPDKLI
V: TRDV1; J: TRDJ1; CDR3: ALGEFPLGTILGDTRNKLI
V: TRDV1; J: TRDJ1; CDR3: ALGELSHFRGIRRDTDKLI
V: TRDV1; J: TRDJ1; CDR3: ALGELYLWGIRYTDKLI
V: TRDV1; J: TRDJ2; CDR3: ALGDLPTDWGIPVALTAQLF
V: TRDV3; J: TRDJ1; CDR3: AYEMWPDYWGIPYTDKLI
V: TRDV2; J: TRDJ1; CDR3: ACDTGSTMTDKLI
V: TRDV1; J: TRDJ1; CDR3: ALGEPILGETDKLI
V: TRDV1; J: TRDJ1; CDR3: ALGELSGGRNTDKLI
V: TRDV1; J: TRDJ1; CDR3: ALGASYPLWGIADKLI
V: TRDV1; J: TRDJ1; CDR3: ALGKPYTDKLI
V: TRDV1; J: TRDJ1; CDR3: ALGELGLRRATIKLI
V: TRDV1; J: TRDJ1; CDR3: ALGERSGLPLLPLLGDTEQTDKLI
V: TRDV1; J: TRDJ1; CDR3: ALTWRSASTGGLIITDKLI
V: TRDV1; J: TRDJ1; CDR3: ALGELVPCDPFLPGLNTDKLI
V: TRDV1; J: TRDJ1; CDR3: ALGELVSLTGGYTDKLI
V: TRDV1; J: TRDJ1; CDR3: ALGGLAFLRTAAYTDKLI
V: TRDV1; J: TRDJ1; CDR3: ALGDPSFPIGKTDKII
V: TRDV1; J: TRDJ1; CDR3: ALGELLQWGILGDTMYTDKLI
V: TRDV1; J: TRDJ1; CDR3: ALGELQLGDRYTDKLI
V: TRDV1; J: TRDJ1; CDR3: ALGSYPSRLLILGDTRVRAYKLI
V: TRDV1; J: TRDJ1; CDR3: ALGEPIRPLLGDTRRTDKLI
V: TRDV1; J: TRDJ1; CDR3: ALGEPSSKLCTGGPLPTDKLI
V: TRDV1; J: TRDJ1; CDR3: ALGERSCGPPYTDKLI
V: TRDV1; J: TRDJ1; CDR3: ALGEPHYFAPGDWGIRETDKLI
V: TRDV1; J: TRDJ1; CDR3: ALGELPWGSPLGMGTDKLI
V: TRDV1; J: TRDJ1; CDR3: ALGDPHLFPGGYAFNSTDKLI
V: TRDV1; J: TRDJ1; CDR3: ALGEIPLYWGTTDKLI
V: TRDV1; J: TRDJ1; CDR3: ALGEDCGGTYTDKLI
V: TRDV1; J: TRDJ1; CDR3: ALGEPHISCYTDKLI
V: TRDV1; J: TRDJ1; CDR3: ALGDTGLGDPRDSLYTDKLI